This T cell receptor (beta chain) is drawn from a study of human T cells and chemical hapten exposure. Study-wide context: Per-sample variation in TCR yield stemmed mainly from small pooled library volume differences.

One entry per CDR3 protein results from TCRdb running MiXCR on the 5' RACE reads. There are 65,000 to 90,000 distinct CDR3 sequences in the sample; 15% to 20% occur only once, and approximately 7% lies in the top ten. This clonotype showed up just a few times. Before extraction, the whole blood was not fractionated, and total RNA was taken from it. The TCR was taken from a female donor in good health.

CDR3 nucleotides: TGTGCCATCAGTGATGTGTCACGGGGCGAGCAGTACTTC. Translation: CAISDVSRGEQYF. The rearrangement joins TRBV10-3 to TRBJ2-7; a possible D gene is TRBD2 (5 bases). V lost 3 bases and J lost 6, with 12 bases in between. CDR3 length: 13 residues. In germline, CDR1 is ENHRY, CDR2 SYGVKD.